This is a list of T cell receptor beta chains from one sample in a study of blood T cell repertoires in COVID-19. Only in-frame clones appear in the TCRdb table, and some are missing; sequencing was by immunoSEQ multiplex PCR. The sample includes about 220,000 clones, approximately 90% of them seen just once. Specimen: PBMCs or T cells enriched from blood (not recorded which). These receptors all come from a middle-aged woman with acute COVID-19. Both conserved end residues are part of each CDR3. A D gene is named only where the DNA matches it firmly. Clone size, where shown, is once, few, many, or a class for clones that have expanded.

.	.	TRBJ1-1	TRBV3-1/TRBV3-2	CASSPTSGRSGAFF	TGTGCCAGCAGCCCCACTAGCGGACGTTCAGGGGCTTTCTTT
.	.	TRBJ2-1	TRBV5-5	CASSQFLGTVGPYNEQFF	TGTGCCAGCAGCCAATTTTTAGGGACTGTGGGACCCTACAATGAGCAGTTCTTC
.	.	TRBJ1-1	TRBV11-2	CASSLVWNTEAFF	TGTGCCAGCAGCTTAGTCTGGAACACTGAAGCTTTCTTT
.	.	TRBJ2-7	TRBV6-5	CASRRQPLYEQYF	TGTGCCAGCAGGCGCCAACCCCTCTACGAGCAGTACTTC
once	.	TRBJ1-1	TRBV7-9	CASRLPGANTEAFF	TGTGCCAGCAGACTCCCGGGAGCAAACACTGAAGCTTTCTTT
.	.	TRBJ1-2	TRBV3-1/TRBV3-2	CASTPRAGQPYGYTF	TGTGCCAGCACCCCGCGCGCAGGACAACCCTATGGCTACACCTTC
.	.	TRBJ1-6	TRBV18	CASSRDTNNSPLHF	TGTGCCAGCTCTAGGGACACTAATAATTCACCCCTCCACTTT
.	.	TRBJ1-5	TRBV4-1	CASSQDRQSNQPQHF	TGCGCCAGCAGCCAAGATCGACAGAGCAATCAGCCCCAGCATTTT
.	.	TRBJ2-5	TRBV5-6	CASKGPSVETQYF	TGTGCCAGCAAAGGGCCTAGCGTAGAGACCCAGTACTTC
.	TRBD1	TRBJ2-1	TRBV28	CASSSVGTGIYNEQFF	TGTGCCAGCAGTTCGGTAGGGACAGGGATTTACAATGAGCAGTTCTTC
.	TRBD2	TRBJ2-1	TRBV7-2	CASSQPGTSGGVAEQFF	TGTGCCAGCAGCCAACCTGGGACTAGCGGGGGGGTGGCTGAGCAGTTCTTC
.	TRBD1	TRBJ1-2	TRBV2	CASSDLKLQGHYGYTF	TGTGCCAGCAGTGATCTCAAATTACAGGGGCACTATGGCTACACCTTC
.	.	TRBJ1-2	TRBV2	CASSTAQGANYGYTF	TGTGCCAGCAGTACCGCACAGGGTGCTAACTATGGCTACACCTTC
few	.	TRBJ2-2	TRBV11-1	CASSRSVTGELFF	TGTGCCAGCAGCCGGTCGGTAACCGGGGAGCTGTTTTTT
.	.	TRBJ1-4	TRBV2	CASTRSGEKLFF	TGTGCCAGCACCCGATCGGGAGAAAAACTGTTTTTT
.	.	TRBJ1-1	TRBV19	CASSLQFLNTEAFF	TGTGCCAGTAGTTTACAGTTCCTGAACACTGAAGCTTTCTTT
.	TRBD1	TRBJ2-4	TRBV5-3	CARSPRTGPAKNIQYF	TGTGCCAGAAGCCCCAGGACAGGGCCGGCCAAAAACATTCAGTACTTC
.	.	TRBJ2-5	TRBV5-1	CASSRRAGGRQETQYF	TGCGCCAGCAGCCGCCGGGCCGGGGGGCGGCAAGAGACCCAGTACTTC
.	.	TRBJ1-1	TRBV29-1	CSVGAGMNTEAFF	TGCAGCGTTGGAGCAGGGATGAACACTGAAGCTTTCTTT
once	TRBD1	TRBJ2-1	TRBV15	CATSRTRDRSYNEQFF	TGTGCCACCAGCAGAACACGGGACAGATCCTACAATGAGCAGTTCTTC
.	TRBD2	TRBJ2-5	TRBV5-1	CASSLTSGGQTQYF	TGCGCCAGCAGCTTGACTAGCGGGGGCCAAACCCAGTACTTC
many	TRBD1	TRBJ2-7	TRBV3-1/TRBV3-2	CASSQGTGNPYEQYF	TGTGCCAGCAGCCAAGGGACAGGGAATCCCTACGAGCAGTACTTC